The text below deals with one T cell receptor beta chain. At one of its ends the junction is not consistent with the germline gene, which may arise from a read error. This specimen belongs to a study of breast tumors, draining lymph nodes, adjacent tissues. Germline CDR1 is SEHNR and CDR2 is FQNEAQ (reference sequence). CDR3 length equals 14 residues. Samples came from axillary lymph nodes draining the breast cancer. Using its own MiXCR run on the multiplex PCR reads, TCRdb lists one record per CDR3 protein. The sample holds 84,000 or so distinct CDR3 sequences, around 29% seen once. The receptor was derived from a female donor with breast cancer. Some clones in this sample may be carry-over from other donors' samples. The sequencing sample was made of axillary lymph node tissue. This chain uses TRBV7-9 with TRBJ2-7; TRBD1 agrees at 7 bases. CDR3: CTSSSRDREYEQYF. CDR3 in DNA: TGTACCAGCAGCTCCCGGGACAGAGAGTATGAGCAGTACTTC.